This TCR beta chain was recovered during a study of blood T cell repertoires in COVID-19. Overall study: Acute and convalescent COVID-19 specimens originated in the United States, Italy and Spain. In each case, the material was cDNA or gDNA derived from T cells, B-cell-depleted T cells, or PBMCs.

Authors' analysis steps: Estimation of nucleated cell counts relied on the amplification of reference gene primers. TCRdb's table, derived via immunoSEQ multiplex PCR, lists solely in-frame clones and lacks some. V, J and clone size are taken as reported in that table, and D and trimming were inferred from the DNA itself. The sample lists 200,000 to 250,000 clones, roughly 86% seen once, with over 6% in the top ten. Germline-derived CDR1 and CDR2 are SGHTA and FQGTGA. Trimming stripped 2 bases from V and 7 bases from J, with 13 bases between. CDR3 length equals 14 residues. The sample taken for sequencing was peripheral blood. This rearrangement joins TRBV7-3 to TRBJ2-3, with D tentatively TRBD1 (5 bases). The clonotype was recovered from a woman between 65 and 79 years old with active or convalescent COVID-19. DNA for the CDR3: TGTGCCAGCAGCTTAGACCAGGGCGGCAATACGCAGTATTTT. It encodes CASSLDQGGNTQYF.